This TCR beta chain was recovered during a study of control samples from healthy donors and cancer patients (dated by TCRdb to about 2020). CDR3 length: 15 amino acids, cysteine to phenylalanine. Just CDR3 DNA is preserved here, 45 bases in frame from base 1. As encoded in the germline V gene (reference sequence), CDR1 is PRHDT while CDR2 is FYEKMQ. A distance of 15 bases separates the germline ends of V and J, which lose 0 bases and 7 bases respectively. The receptor library was made with the immunoSEQ multiplex PCR assay. TCRdb stores this immuneACCESS table with in-frame sequences only. Part of the clones is absent; in the studies checked, under half of the shortfall reflects unresolved V genes, and no reason is known for the rest. Present in this sample are 75,000 to 95,000 clones, about nine tenths of which were seen just once. Clones ranked in the top ten supply about 4% of the sample. To note about this clone: Which antigen it targets is not known. Base qualities are not at hand, and no much larger clone is one base apart.

The clonotype originates from a woman aged 18-29 years in good health. The chain uses TRBV13 and TRBJ1-2; the D gene cannot be named for sure. Sequencing was done on a sample of blood. The CDR3 here reads CASSLGATTLGGYTF. Read as DNA, the sequence is TGTGCCAGCAGCTTAGGGGCCACAACACTCGGTGGCTACACCTTC. Supplemented by the reference TRBV13 and TRBJ1-2 proteins around the CDR3, the complete variable domain is AAGVIQSPRHLIKEKRETATLKCYPIPRHDTVYWYQQGPGQDPQFLISFYEKMQSDKGSIPDRFSAQQFSDYHSELNMSSLELGDSALYFCASSLGATTLGGYTFGSGTRLTVV.